This T cell receptor (beta chain) emerged from a study of blood T cell repertoires in COVID-19. Study overall: Samples taken during acute and convalescent COVID-19 were collected in the United States, Italy and Spain.

Comments on this clone: Different DNA sequences within this sample yield the same CDR3.

Trimming cost V 3 bases and J 3 bases; bases outside gene matches: 5. The CDR3 runs to 14 residues. Germline-derived CDR1 and CDR2 are DFQATT and SNEGSKA (reference sequence). Authors' processing steps: Scientists estimated how many nucleated cells there were by amplifying reference gene primers. Only in-frame clones appear in the TCRdb table, and some are missing; sequencing was by immunoSEQ multiplex PCR. V, J and clone size are taken as reported in that table, and D and trimming were inferred from the DNA itself. The sample yields approximately 190,000 clones, about 80% seen once. The clonotype comes from a man aged 55 to 70 with acute or convalescent COVID-19. Material for sequencing was peripheral blood. V usage is TRBV20-1 and J usage is TRBJ2-7, with TRBD2 identical over 10 bases. CDR3 loop: CSASRLAGVYEQYF. CDR3 DNA sequence: TGCAGTGCTAGTCGGCTAGCGGGGGTCTACGAGCAGTACTTC.